This is a list of T cell receptor beta chains from one sample in a study of Graves' ophthalmopathy and Graves' hyperthyroidism. TCRdb re-derived calls from the multiplex PCR reads in MiXCR, one entry per CDR3 protein. The sample contains almost 750,000 distinct CDR3 sequences, 40% of which appear only once. Material: peripheral blood. The receptor source for this set is an adult man with Graves' ophthalmopathy. Both conserved end residues are part of each CDR3. Each record gives: D gene, J gene, clone size, V gene, CDR3 protein, CDR3 DNA. A D gene is named only where the DNA matches it firmly. The listing skips clone size in some rows; elsewhere it reads once, few, many or a size class.

>.|TRBJ2-5|few|TRBV6-5
CASSEVLLAGGGTQYF
TGTGCCAGCAGTGAGGTCCTACTAGCAGGTGGGGGGACCCAGTACTTC
>.|TRBJ2-7|many|TRBV5-1
CASSPRWGTYEQYF
TGCGCCAGCAGCCCTAGGTGGGGAACCTACGAGCAGTACTTC
>.|TRBJ1-2|many|TRBV29-1
CSVEFQGKGYTF
TGCAGCGTTGAATTTCAGGGCAAGGGCTACACCTTC
>.|TRBJ2-2|.|TRBV19
CASTPRRTGELFF
TGTGCCAGTACCCCTCGTCGGACCGGGGAGCTGTTTTTT
>TRBD1|TRBJ2-5|many|TRBV2
CASSLTGRTGETQYF
TGTGCCAGCAGCCTGACTGGACGGACAGGGGAGACCCAGTACTTC
>.|TRBJ1-1|.|TRBV6-1
CASSEGQKNTEAFF
TGTGCCAGCAGTGAAGGGCAAAAGAACACTGAAGCTTTCTTT
>.|TRBJ1-2|.|TRBV15
CATSRPGRGLNYGYTF
TGTGCCACCAGCAGGCCGGGAAGGGGTCTTAACTATGGCTACACCTTC
>.|TRBJ2-7|.|TRBV10-1
CASSESAGFAGEQYF
TGCGCCAGCAGTGAGTCGGCAGGCTTCGCCGGGGAGCAGTACTTC
>TRBD2|TRBJ2-7|.|TRBV7-9
CASSRTAGVAGTAYEQYF
TGTGCCAGCAGCCGGACAGCTGGGGTAGCGGGAACGGCCTACGAGCAGTACTTC
>.|TRBJ2-5|few|TRBV19
CASSIFRLGTQYF
TGTGCCAGTAGTATATTCAGACTTGGGACCCAGTACTTC
>TRBD1|TRBJ2-7|.|TRBV27
CASNQGGTGAEQYF
TGTGCCAGCAACCAGGGGGGGACAGGGGCCGAGCAGTACTTC
>TRBD1|TRBJ1-1|.|TRBV11-2
CASIRSDRGIMNTEAFF
TGTGCCAGCATCCGAAGTGACAGGGGAATCATGAACACTGAAGCTTTCTTT
>TRBD1|TRBJ1-5|many|TRBV24-1
CATTAGGNQPQHF
TGTGCCACCACGGCAGGGGGGAATCAGCCCCAGCATTTT
>TRBD2|TRBJ2-7|.|TRBV7-9
CASSPRTSGTYSYEQYF
TGTGCCAGCAGCCCCAGGACTAGCGGGACGTACTCCTACGAGCAGTACTTC
>TRBD1|TRBJ2-7|few|TRBV7-9
CASSAGTGFFSEQYF
TGTGCCAGCAGCGCCGGGACAGGGTTTTTCTCGGAGCAGTACTTC
>.|TRBJ2-5|.|TRBV7-9
CASSLSGIPQETQYF
TGTGCCAGCAGTCTTAGTGGCATACCTCAAGAGACCCAGTACTTC
>.|TRBJ2-5|few|TRBV10-3
CASSYPGWSLDQETQYF
TGTGCCAGCAGTTACCCCGGATGGAGCCTGGATCAAGAGACCCAGTACTTC
>TRBD1|TRBJ1-2|.|TRBV29-1
CSVIGQGNGYTF
TGCAGCGTTATCGGACAGGGGAATGGCTACACCTTC
>.|TRBJ2-5|many|TRBV29-1
CSVVRELQETQYF
TGCAGCGTTGTTCGGGAGTTACAAGAGACCCAGTACTTC
>.|TRBJ1-6|many|TRBV20-1
CSARGQANSPLHF
TGCAGTGCCCGGGGACAAGCCAATTCACCCCTCCACTTT
>.|TRBJ2-5|few|TRBV20-1
CSALGGGMRETQYF
TGCAGTGCTCTAGGGGGCGGGATGAGGGAGACCCAGTACTTC
>.|TRBJ1-2|.|TRBV19
CASSISGFNYGYTF
TGTGCCAGTAGTATTTCGGGTTTCAACTATGGCTACACCTTC
>.|TRBJ2-7|few|TRBV5-1
CASSDSLANEQYF
TGCGCCAGCAGCGATAGCCTAGCAAACGAGCAGTACTTC
>.|TRBJ1-1|few|TRBV9
CASSLQQAEAFF
TGTGCCAGCAGTTTACAACAAGCTGAAGCTTTCTTT
>TRBD1|TRBJ1-5|.|TRBV19
CASSARTGDQPQHF
TGTGCCAGTAGTGCGCGGACAGGGGATCAGCCCCAGCATTTT
>.|TRBJ2-6|.|TRBV7-9
CASTFFGRGAGANVLTF
TGTGCCAGCACCTTCTTCGGCAGGGGAGCTGGGGCCAACGTCCTGACTTTC
>.|TRBJ2-7|few|TRBV7-2
CASSFARIEQYF
TGTGCCAGCAGCTTCGCGAGAATCGAGCAGTACTTC
>TRBD1|TRBJ1-5|few|TRBV9
CASSLQGNSNQPQHF
TGTGCCAGCAGCCTACAGGGGAATAGCAATCAGCCCCAGCATTTT
>TRBD1|TRBJ1-5|.|TRBV25-1
CASSGTTGDQPQHF
TGTGCCAGCAGTGGGACGACAGGGGATCAGCCCCAGCATTTT
>TRBD1|TRBJ1-4|many|TRBV29-1
CSVVGRGLQNEKLFF
TGCAGCGTTGTCGGCAGGGGGTTGCAAAACGAAAAACTGTTTTTT
>.|TRBJ2-5|many|TRBV2
CASSRKTQYF
TGTGCCAGCAGTAGGAAGACCCAGTACTTC
>.|TRBJ1-1|.|TRBV6-1
CASIEAFF
TGTGCCAGCATAGAAGCTTTCTTT
>.|TRBJ1-1|.|TRBV6-1
CASSAYTEAFF
TGTGCCAGCAGTGCATATACTGAAGCTTTCTTT
>TRBD1|TRBJ2-7|.|TRBV4-2
CASSLASGTGTYEQYF
TGTGCCAGCAGCCTTGCATCCGGGACAGGGACCTACGAGCAGTACTTC
>.|TRBJ1-1|few|TRBV11-1
CASSWVRRQTNTEAFF
TGTGCCAGCAGCTGGGTCCGGCGGCAGACGAACACTGAAGCTTTCTTT
>TRBD1|TRBJ2-5|.|TRBV20-1
CSAPRRDRAPQETQYF
TGCAGTGCCCCGCGGAGGGACAGGGCCCCCCAAGAGACCCAGTACTTC
>TRBD1|TRBJ1-4|.|TRBV2
CASTADRVNEKLFF
TGTGCCAGCACCGCGGACAGGGTTAATGAAAAACTGTTTTTT
>TRBD2|TRBJ2-5|.|TRBV2
CASSPGLAGPETQYF
TGTGCCAGCAGTCCCGGACTAGCGGGCCCAGAGACCCAGTACTTC
>.|TRBJ2-7|.|TRBV10-3
CAISERGWPYEQYF
TGTGCCATCAGTGAGAGGGGGTGGCCCTACGAGCAGTACTTC
>.|TRBJ1-6|many|TRBV7-9
CASSLQYNSPLHF
TGTGCCAGCAGCTTACAGTATAATTCACCCCTCCACTTT
>.|TRBJ2-7|.|TRBV11-2
CAWSVSDSRRYF
TGTGCCTGGAGTGTATCGGACAGTAGACGATACTTC
>.|TRBJ2-7|many|TRBV11-2
CASSWSGAYTYEQYF
TGTGCCAGCAGTTGGAGTGGCGCATACACCTACGAGCAGTACTTC
>.|TRBJ1-4|.|TRBV7-9
CASSPVPGSGEKLFF
TGTGCCAGCAGCCCCGTCCCGGGGTCAGGTGAAAAACTGTTTTTT